This T cell receptor (beta chain) was recorded in a study of T cells in Graves' hyperthyroidism and ophthalmopathy. Study-wide results and caveats: Most clonotypes that expanded in the thyroid above 0.001 also showed up in blood. Stable hyperthyroidism was separated from ophthalmopathy by a model based on 13 V-J features.

With a duration under 2 months, the hyperthyroidism was newly diagnosed in patients aged 18 to 65. Amplification of TCR beta CDR3 regions used RNA as the template. HTBI primers were used for first-round RT-PCR of the TCR CDR3. TCRdb itself ran the multiplex PCR reads through MiXCR, one entry per CDR3 protein. Among hundreds of thousands of distinct CDR3 sequences, roughly 15% were seen once, and the ten largest hold about 10%. Deletions cut 4 bases from V and 2 bases from J, with 17 bases between. The V gene's germline CDR1 is SGHVS and CDR2 FQNEAQ. The CDR3 covers 16 residues. This clonotype was found a few times. Its target is not known.

The clonotype was recovered from a woman aged 18-29 years with Graves' hyperthyroidism. J is TRBJ2-5 and V is TRBV7-8; either TRBD1 or TRBD2 may fit D (5 bases each). Source material: blood. The CDR3: CASSWRAWGPQETQYF. The DNA of the CDR3 is TGTGCCAGCAGCTGGCGGGCTTGGGGCCCACAAGAGACCCAGTACTTC.